The TCR beta chain under discussion was sequenced for a study of post-analysis software for immune sequencing data. Study overall: Disease courses included relapsing-remitting, secondary progressive and progressive-relapsing multiple sclerosis.

Study observations and caveats: Normalized Chao1 diversity in multiple sclerosis patients fell significantly below that of controls. By F measure, samples from a shared preparation batch strongly co-clustered. Comparison of patients with controls showed five or six TRBV segments more frequent in patients, TRBV5-6, TRBV5-1 and TRBV20-1 among them.

Included in the TCR beta cDNA libraries were unique molecular identifiers. It was from roughly 1.1 to 9.2 million T cells that some 470,000 cDNA molecules came. A single record per CDR3 protein comes from TCRdb applying MiXCR to the PCR reads. The sample lists about 770,000 distinct CDR3 sequences, roughly 46% occurring once. With respect to this clonotype: The antigen remains undetermined.

The germline V gene has CDR1 MNHNY and CDR2 SVGAGI (reference sequence). Trimming left V 2 bases short and J 0 bases short, with 5 bases between. The CDR3 length is 13 residues. The sequence came from a girl aged 5 to 17 with multiple sclerosis. The rearrangement uses TRBV6-6 and TRBJ2-7; D call uncertain. Specimen: blood. In DNA form, the CDR3 reads TGTGCCAGCAGTTACGTCGTCTCCTACGAGCAGTACTTC. Its translation is CASSYVVSYEQYF.